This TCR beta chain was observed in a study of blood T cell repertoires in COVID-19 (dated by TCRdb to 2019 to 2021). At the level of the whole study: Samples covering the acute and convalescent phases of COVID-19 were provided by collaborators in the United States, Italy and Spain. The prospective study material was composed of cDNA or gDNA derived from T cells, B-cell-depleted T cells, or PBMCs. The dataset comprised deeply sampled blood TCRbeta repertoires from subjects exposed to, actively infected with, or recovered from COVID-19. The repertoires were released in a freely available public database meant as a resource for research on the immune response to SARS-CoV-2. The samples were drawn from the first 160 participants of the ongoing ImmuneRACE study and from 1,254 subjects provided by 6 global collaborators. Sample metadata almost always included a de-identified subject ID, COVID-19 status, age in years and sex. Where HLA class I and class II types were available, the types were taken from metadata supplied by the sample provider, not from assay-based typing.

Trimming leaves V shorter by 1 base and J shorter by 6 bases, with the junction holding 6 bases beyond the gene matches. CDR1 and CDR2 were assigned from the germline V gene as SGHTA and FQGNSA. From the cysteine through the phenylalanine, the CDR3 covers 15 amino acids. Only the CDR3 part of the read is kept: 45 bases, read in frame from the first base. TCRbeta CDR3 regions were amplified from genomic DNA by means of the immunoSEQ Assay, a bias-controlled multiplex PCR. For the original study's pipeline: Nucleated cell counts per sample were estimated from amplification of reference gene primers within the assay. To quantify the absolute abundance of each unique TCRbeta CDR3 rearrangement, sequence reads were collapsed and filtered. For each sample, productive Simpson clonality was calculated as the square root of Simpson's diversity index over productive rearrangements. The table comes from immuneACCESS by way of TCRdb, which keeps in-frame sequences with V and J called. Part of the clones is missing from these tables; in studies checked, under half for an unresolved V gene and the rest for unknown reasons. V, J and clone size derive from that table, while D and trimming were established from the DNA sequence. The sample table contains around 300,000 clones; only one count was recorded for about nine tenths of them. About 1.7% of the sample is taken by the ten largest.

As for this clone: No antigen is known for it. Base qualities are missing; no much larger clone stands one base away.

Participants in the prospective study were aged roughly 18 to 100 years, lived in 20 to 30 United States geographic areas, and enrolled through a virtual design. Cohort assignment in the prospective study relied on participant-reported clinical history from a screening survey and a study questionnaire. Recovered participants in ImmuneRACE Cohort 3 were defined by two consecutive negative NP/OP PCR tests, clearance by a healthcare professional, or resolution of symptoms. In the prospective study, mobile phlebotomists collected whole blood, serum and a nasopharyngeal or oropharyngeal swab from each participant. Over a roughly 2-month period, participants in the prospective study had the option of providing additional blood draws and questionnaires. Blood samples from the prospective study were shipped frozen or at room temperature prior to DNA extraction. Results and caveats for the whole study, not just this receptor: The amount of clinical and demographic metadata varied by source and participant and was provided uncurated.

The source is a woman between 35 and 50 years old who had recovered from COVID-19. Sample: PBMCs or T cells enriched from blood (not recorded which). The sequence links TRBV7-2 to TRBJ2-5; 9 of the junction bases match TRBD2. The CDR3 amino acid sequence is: CASSLGSGSGKTQYF. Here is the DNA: TGTGCCAGCAGCTTAGGTAGCGGGAGCGGGAAGACCCAGTACTTC. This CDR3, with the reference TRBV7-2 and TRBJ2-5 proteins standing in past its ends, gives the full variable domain GAGVSQSPSNKVTEKGKDVELRCDPISGHTALYWYRQSLGQGLEFLIYFQGNSAPDKSGLPSDRFSAERTGGSVSTLTIQRTQQEDSAVYLCASSLGSGSGKTQYFGPGTRLLVL.